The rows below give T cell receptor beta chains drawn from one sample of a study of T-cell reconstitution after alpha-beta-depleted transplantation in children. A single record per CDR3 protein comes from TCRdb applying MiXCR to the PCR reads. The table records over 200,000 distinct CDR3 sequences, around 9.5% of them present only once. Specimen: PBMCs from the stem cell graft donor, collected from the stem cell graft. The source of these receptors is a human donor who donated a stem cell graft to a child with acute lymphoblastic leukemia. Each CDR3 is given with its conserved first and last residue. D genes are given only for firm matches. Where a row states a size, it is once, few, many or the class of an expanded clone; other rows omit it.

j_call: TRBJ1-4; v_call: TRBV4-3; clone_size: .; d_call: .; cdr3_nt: TGCGCCAGCAGCCAGCGAGGTGTTGCAACTAATGAAAAACTGTTTTTT; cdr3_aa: CASSQRGVATNEKLFF
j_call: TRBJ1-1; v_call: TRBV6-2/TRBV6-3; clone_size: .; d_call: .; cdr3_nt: TGTGCCAGCACCCAAGCTGGAGGAACTGAAGCTTTCTTT; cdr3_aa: CASTQAGGTEAFF
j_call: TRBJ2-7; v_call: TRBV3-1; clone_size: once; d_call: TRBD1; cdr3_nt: TGTGCCAGCAGCCAAGATCGGGCCGGGACAGGGTTAAGGTCCTACGAGCAGTACTTC; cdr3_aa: CASSQDRAGTGLRSYEQYF
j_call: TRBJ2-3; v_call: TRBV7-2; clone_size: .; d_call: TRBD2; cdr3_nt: TGTGCCAGCAGCTATAGCGGGCCAAGCACAGATACGCAGTATTTT; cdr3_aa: CASSYSGPSTDTQYF
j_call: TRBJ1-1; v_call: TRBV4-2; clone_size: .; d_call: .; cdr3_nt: TGTGCCAGCAGCCCATTGACGGCGAACACTGAAGCTTTCTTT; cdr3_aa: CASSPLTANTEAFF
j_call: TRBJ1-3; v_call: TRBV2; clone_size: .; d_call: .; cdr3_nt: TGTGCCAGCAGTGAACGAGCAGTGACTGGAAACACCATATATTTT; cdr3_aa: CASSERAVTGNTIYF
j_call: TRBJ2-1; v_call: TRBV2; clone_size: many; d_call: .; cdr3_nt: TGTGCCAGCAGGTTGACAGGGACTGGATCCCCGCAGTTCTTC; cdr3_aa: CASRLTGTGSPQFF
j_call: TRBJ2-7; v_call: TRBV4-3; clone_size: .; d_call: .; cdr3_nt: TGCGCCAGCAACCAAGCGTCTGCCCTTGGCTACGAGCAGTACTTC; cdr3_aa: CASNQASALGYEQYF
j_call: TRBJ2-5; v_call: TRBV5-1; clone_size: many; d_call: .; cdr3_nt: TGCGCCAGCACTCCCCGGGCGGCCCAAGAGACCCAGTACTTC; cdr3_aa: CASTPRAAQETQYF
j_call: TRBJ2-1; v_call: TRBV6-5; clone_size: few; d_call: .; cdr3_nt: TGTGCCAGCAGTTACTCGACTAGTAATGAGCAGTTCTTC; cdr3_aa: CASSYSTSNEQFF
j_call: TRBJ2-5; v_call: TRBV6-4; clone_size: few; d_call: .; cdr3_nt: TGTGCCAGCAGTGACCGGGCGGGGAACCAAGAGACCCAGTACTTC; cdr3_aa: CASSDRAGNQETQYF
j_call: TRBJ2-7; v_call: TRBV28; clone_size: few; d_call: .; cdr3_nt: TGTGCCAGCGGCGACAGTTCCACCTACGAGCAGTACTTC; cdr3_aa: CASGDSSTYEQYF